These T cell receptor beta chains were read from a single sample in a study of T cell responses to AZD1222 COVID-19 vaccine. The assay was immunoSEQ multiplex PCR, and TCRdb's table has in-frame clones only and misses some. The repertoire holds around 150,000 clones, with around nine tenths as singletons. The source material was peripheral blood, sampled on day 0 of AZD1222 vaccination. Receptors were obtained from an adult in good health. Each CDR3 is given with its conserved first and last residue. Fields, in order: J gene, D gene, V gene, clone size, CDR3 DNA, CDR3 protein. A D gene is named only where the DNA matches it firmly. Expanded clones get a size class; other rows say once, few or many, or leave the size out.

>TRBJ1-4|NA|TRBV4-2|NA
TGTGCCAGCAGCCAAGGCGGAACGATCTCTAATGAAAAACTGTTTTTT
CASSQGGTISNEKLFF
>TRBJ1-1|TRBD1|TRBV27|NA
TGTGCCAGCAGTTCAAGACGGACAGGGGACACTGAAGCTTTCTTT
CASSSRRTGDTEAFF
>TRBJ2-2|TRBD2|TRBV29-1|NA
TGCAGCGTGAAACTACTAGCGGGAGCCCCCACCGGGGAGCTGTTTTTT
CSVKLLAGAPTGELFF
>TRBJ1-3|NA|TRBV7-2|once
TGTGCCAGCAGCTTAGAAGGAGGGACGGGAAACACCATATATTTT
CASSLEGGTGNTIYF
>TRBJ2-5|NA|TRBV5-1|NA
TGCGCCAGCAGCCACCCCGGTGAGACCCAGTACTTC
CASSHPGETQYF
>TRBJ2-2|TRBD2|TRBV3-1/TRBV3-2|once
TGTGCCAGCAGACTAGCGGGGAACACCGGGGAGCTGTTTTTT
CASRLAGNTGELFF
>TRBJ1-6|TRBD1|TRBV2|NA
TGTGCCAGCAGTCTACAGGGGGCCAATAATTCACCCCTCCACTTT
CASSLQGANNSPLHF
>TRBJ2-3|NA|TRBV11-2|NA
TGTGCCAGCAGCGCGAATACGCAGTATTTT
CASSANTQYF
>TRBJ2-3|NA|TRBV6-6|NA
TGTGCCAGCAGTCACCTCTTCCTAGCGTCTAGCACAGATACGCAGTATTTT
CASSHLFLASSTDTQYF
>TRBJ2-1|TRBD2|TRBV10-1|once
TGCGCCAGCAGTAAGACACTAGCGGGATCGGACAATGAGCAGTTCTTC
CASSKTLAGSDNEQFF
>TRBJ2-1|NA|TRBV13|NA
TGTGCCAGCAGCCTCGAGGGGAGGCAGTTCTTC
CASSLEGRQFF
>TRBJ1-1|TRBD1|TRBV10-2|few
TGCGCCAGCAGCCGGACAGGCACTGAAGCTTTCTTT
CASSRTGTEAFF
>TRBJ1-5|NA|TRBV10-1|few
TGCGCCAGCAGTGAGGGTCAGCCCCAGCATTTT
CASSEGQPQHF
>TRBJ1-5|NA|TRBV27|NA
TGTGCCAGCAGTTCTAGGGGAGGTAGGAATCAGCCCCAGCATTTT
CASSSRGGRNQPQHF
>TRBJ1-4|NA|TRBV5-6|NA
TGTGCCAGCAGCTCCGGGTCAGCGGGTTGGGAAAAACTGTTTTTT
CASSSGSAGWEKLFF
>TRBJ1-2|NA|TRBV15|NA
TGTGCCACCAGCAGGGACATACCGGGACTGAGCTATGGCTACACCTTC
CATSRDIPGLSYGYTF
>TRBJ1-3|NA|TRBV19|once
TGTGCCAGTACAGTGAGAACAGGGCCAATGGACACCATATATTTT
CASTVRTGPMDTIYF
>TRBJ2-5|NA|TRBV12-3/TRBV12-4|NA
TGTGCCAGCAGTTTAGGAGGGGTCGAGACCCAGTACTTC
CASSLGGVETQYF
>TRBJ2-5|TRBD2|TRBV6-5|NA
TGTGCCAGCAGTTCCCTAGCGGGGGGGCTTGGGACCCAGTACTTC
CASSSLAGGLGTQYF
>TRBJ1-3|NA|TRBV3-1/TRBV3-2|NA
TGTGCCAGCAGCCAGGCGACTGCCGCCGGCGTTCTGAGCTCTGGAAACACCATATATTTT
CASSQATAAGVLSSGNTIYF
>TRBJ1-5|NA|TRBV12-5|NA
TGTGCTAGTGGTTTGGAAAGTCAGCCCCAGCATTTT
CASGLESQPQHF
>TRBJ1-5|NA|TRBV6-2/TRBV6-3|NA
TGTGCCAGCAGTTACTCGGGGGGGCAGAATCAGCCCCAGCATTTT
CASSYSGGQNQPQHF
>TRBJ1-3|NA|TRBV29-1|NA
TGCAGCGTGGTGGATACCTCTCTCTCTGGAAACACCATATATTTT
CSVVDTSLSGNTIYF
>TRBJ1-2|NA|TRBV3-1/TRBV3-2|once
TGTGCCAGCAGCCAAGACCGACAGAACTATGGCTACACCTTC
CASSQDRQNYGYTF
>TRBJ2-2|TRBD1|TRBV10-3|NA
TGTGCCATCGGTTTTGCAGGGGGACACACCGGGGAGCTGTTTTTT
CAIGFAGGHTGELFF
>TRBJ1-1|NA|TRBV12-3/TRBV12-4|NA
TGTGCCAGCAGTTTTTCCGGGAACACTGAAGCTTTCTTT
CASSFSGNTEAFF
>TRBJ2-7|NA|TRBV10-3|NA
TGTGCCATTAAAACCGGGACGACCGCAGGTGGCGAGCAGTACTTC
CAIKTGTTAGGEQYF
>TRBJ1-1|NA|TRBV28|NA
TGTGCCAGCAGTCTTCGGGGGTTGGAAGCTTTCTTT
CASSLRGLEAFF
>TRBJ1-1|NA|TRBV18|NA
TGTGCCAGCTCACGAGACAGCATGAACACTGAAGCTTTCTTT
CASSRDSMNTEAFF